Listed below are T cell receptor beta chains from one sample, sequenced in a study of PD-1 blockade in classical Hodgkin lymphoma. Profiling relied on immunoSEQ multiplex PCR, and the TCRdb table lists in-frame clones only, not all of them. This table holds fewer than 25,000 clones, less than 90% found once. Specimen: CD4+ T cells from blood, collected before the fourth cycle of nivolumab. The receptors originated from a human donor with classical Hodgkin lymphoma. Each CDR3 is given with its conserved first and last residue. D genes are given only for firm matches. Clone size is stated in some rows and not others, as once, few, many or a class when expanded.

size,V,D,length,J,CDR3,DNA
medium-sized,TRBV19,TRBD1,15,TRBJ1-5,CASSVGQGGNQPQHF,TGTGCCAGTAGTGTGGGACAGGGGGGCAATCAGCCCCAGCATTTT
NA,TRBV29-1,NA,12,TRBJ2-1,CSVSRVYNEQFF,TGCAGCGTTAGCAGGGTCTACAATGAGCAGTTCTTC
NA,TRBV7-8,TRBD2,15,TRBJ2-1,CASSLRTSGSNEQFF,TGTGCCAGCAGCTTAAGGACTAGCGGGAGCAATGAGCAGTTCTTC
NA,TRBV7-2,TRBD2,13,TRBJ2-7,CASSLGLALEQYF,TGTGCCAGCAGCTTAGGACTAGCCTTGGAGCAGTACTTC
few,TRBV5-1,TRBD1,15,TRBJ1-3,CASSLTTGLGNTIYF,TGCGCCAGCAGCTTGACGACAGGGTTGGGAAACACCATATATTTT
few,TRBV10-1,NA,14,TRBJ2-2,CASSRTPLGGELFF,TGCGCCAGCAGTCGGACCCCTCTGGGCGGGGAGCTGTTTTTT
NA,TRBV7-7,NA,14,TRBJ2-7,CASSLSSVPYEQYF,TGTGCCAGCAGCTTATCCTCGGTCCCCTACGAGCAGTACTTC
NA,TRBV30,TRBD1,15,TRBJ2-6,CAWLRTGAGANVLTF,TGTGCCTGGCTAAGGACAGGGGCCGGGGCCAACGTCCTGACTTTC
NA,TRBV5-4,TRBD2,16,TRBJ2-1,CASSWGLAGRGDEQFF,TGTGCCAGCAGCTGGGGACTAGCGGGCCGAGGGGATGAGCAGTTCTTC
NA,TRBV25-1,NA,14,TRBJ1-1,CASTGDSRGTEAFF,TGTGCCAGCACCGGCGACAGTCGTGGCACTGAAGCTTTCTTT
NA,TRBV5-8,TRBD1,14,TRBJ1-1,CASSYRGRGTEAFF,TGTGCCAGCAGCTACAGGGGGCGGGGCACTGAAGCTTTCTTT
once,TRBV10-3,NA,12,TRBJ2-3,CAISRPTDTQYF,TGTGCCATCAGTCGCCCGACAGATACGCAGTATTTT
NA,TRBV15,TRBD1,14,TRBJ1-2,CATSGQGALSGYTF,TGTGCCACCAGCGGACAGGGGGCCCTCAGTGGCTACACCTTC
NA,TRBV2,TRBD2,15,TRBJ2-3,CASSRSSGLTDTQYF,TGTGCCAGCAGTAGAAGTAGCGGGCTCACAGATACGCAGTATTTT
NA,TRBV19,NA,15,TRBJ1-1,CASGIRYGLFTEAFF,TGTGCCAGCGGAATAAGGTATGGTCTGTTCACTGAAGCTTTCTTT
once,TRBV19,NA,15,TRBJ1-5,CASSPSDSPNQPQHF,TGTGCCAGTAGTCCAAGCGACAGCCCAAATCAGCCCCAGCATTTT
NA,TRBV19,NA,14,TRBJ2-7,CASSINRESGEQYF,TGTGCCAGTAGTATAAACAGGGAGAGCGGCGAGCAGTACTTC
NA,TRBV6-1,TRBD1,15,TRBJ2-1,CASRNSRDRGYEQFF,TGTGCCAGCAGGAACTCCCGGGACAGGGGTTATGAGCAGTTCTTC
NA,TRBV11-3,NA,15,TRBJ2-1,CASSLEGTPSEEQFF,TGTGCCAGCAGCTTAGAAGGGACGCCGTCGGAGGAGCAGTTCTTC
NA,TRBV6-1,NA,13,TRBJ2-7,CASSFSRSYEQYF,TGTGCCAGCAGCTTTAGTCGGTCCTACGAGCAGTACTTC
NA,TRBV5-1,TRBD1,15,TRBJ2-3,CASSSTTGYTDTQYF,TGCGCCAGCAGCTCGACGACAGGGTACACAGATACGCAGTATTTT
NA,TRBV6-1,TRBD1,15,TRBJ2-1,CASSERTGVYNEQFF,TGTGCCAGCAGTGAAAGAACAGGGGTATACAATGAGCAGTTCTTC
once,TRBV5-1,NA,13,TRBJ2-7,CASSLDGDFEQYF,TGCGCCAGCAGCTTGGACGGGGACTTCGAGCAGTACTTC
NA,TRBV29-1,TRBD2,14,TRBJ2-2,CSVGLAGNTGELFF,TGCAGCGTTGGTCTAGCGGGAAACACCGGGGAGCTGTTTTTT
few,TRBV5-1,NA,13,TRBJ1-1,CASSLTVNTEAFF,TGCGCCAGCAGCTTGACTGTGAACACTGAAGCTTTCTTT
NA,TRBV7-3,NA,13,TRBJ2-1,CASSLTGRDEQFF,TGTGCCAGCAGCTTAACGGGCCGAGATGAGCAGTTCTTC
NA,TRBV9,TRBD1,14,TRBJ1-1,CASSRGQGRTEAFF,TGTGCCAGCAGCCGGGGACAGGGTAGAACTGAAGCTTTCTTT
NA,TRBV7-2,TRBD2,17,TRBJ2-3,CASSLAPISSGRQEQYF,TGTGCCAGCAGCTTAGCGCCCATCAGCAGCGGGAGACAAGAGCAGTATTTT
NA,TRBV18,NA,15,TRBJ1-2,CASSPSTGRENGYTF,TGTGCCAGCTCACCCTCAACGGGCAGAGAAAATGGCTACACCTTC